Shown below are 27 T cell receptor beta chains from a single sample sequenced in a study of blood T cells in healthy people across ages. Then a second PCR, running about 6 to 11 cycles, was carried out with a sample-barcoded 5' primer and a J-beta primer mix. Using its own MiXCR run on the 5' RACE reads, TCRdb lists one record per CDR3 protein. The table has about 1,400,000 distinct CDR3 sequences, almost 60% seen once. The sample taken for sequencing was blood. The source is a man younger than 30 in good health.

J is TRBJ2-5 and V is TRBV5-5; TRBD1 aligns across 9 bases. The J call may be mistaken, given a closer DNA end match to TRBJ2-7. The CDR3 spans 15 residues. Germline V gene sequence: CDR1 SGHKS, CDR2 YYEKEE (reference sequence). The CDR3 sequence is CASSLEGQGIHEQYF. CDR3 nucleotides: TGTGCCAGCAGCTTGGAGGGACAGGGAATCCACGAGCAGTACTTC.

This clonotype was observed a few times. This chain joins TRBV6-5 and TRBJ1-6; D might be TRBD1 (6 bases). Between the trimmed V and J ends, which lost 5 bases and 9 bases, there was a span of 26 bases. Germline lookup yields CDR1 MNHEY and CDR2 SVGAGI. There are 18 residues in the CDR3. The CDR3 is CASSDPRRPGDLGSPLHF. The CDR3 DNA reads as TGTGCCAGCAGTGACCCGAGAAGGCCAGGGGATTTGGGTTCACCCCTCCACTTT.

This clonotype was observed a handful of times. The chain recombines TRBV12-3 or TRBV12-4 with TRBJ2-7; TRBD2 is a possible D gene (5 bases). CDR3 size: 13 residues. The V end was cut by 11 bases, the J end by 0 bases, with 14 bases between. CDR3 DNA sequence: TGTGCCGCCCAGCGAGGGTTCTCCTACGAGCAGTACTTC. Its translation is CAAQRGFSYEQYF.

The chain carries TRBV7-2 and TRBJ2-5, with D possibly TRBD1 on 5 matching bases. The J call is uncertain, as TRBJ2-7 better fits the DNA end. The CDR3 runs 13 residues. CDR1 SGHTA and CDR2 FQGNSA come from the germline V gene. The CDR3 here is CASSLATVNEQYF. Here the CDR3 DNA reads TGTGCCAGCAGCTTAGCGACAGTGAACGAGCAGTACTTC.

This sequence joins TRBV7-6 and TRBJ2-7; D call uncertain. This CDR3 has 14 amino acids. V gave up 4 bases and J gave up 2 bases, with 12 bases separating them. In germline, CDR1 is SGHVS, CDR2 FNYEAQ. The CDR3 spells CASSSTAVPYEQYF. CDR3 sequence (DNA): TGTGCCAGCAGCTCAACTGCTGTCCCCTACGAGCAGTACTTC.

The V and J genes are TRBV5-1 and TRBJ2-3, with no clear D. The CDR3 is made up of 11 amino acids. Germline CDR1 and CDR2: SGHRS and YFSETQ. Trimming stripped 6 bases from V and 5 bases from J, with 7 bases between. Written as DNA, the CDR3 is TGCGCCAGCACCATGATAGATACGCAGTATTTT. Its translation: CASTMIDTQYF.

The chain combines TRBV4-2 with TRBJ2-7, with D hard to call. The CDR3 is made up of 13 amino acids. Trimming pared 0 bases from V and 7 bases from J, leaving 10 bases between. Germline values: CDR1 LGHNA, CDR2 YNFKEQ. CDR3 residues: CASSQEVSNEQYF. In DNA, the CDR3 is TGTGCCAGCAGCCAAGAGGTTAGCAATGAGCAGTACTTC.

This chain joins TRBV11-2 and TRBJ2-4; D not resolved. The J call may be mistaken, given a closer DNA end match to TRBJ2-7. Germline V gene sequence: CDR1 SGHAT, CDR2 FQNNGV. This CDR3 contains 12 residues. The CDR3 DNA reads TGTGCCAGCAGTTGGAGTAACTACGAGCAGTACTTC. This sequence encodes CASSWSNYEQYF.

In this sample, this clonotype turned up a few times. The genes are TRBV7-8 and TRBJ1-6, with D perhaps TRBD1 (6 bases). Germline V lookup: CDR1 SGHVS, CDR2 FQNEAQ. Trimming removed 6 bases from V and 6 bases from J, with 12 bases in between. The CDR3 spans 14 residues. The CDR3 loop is CASRRTVLNSPLHF. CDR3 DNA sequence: TGTGCCAGCAGGCGGACAGTGCTTAATTCACCCCTCCACTTT.

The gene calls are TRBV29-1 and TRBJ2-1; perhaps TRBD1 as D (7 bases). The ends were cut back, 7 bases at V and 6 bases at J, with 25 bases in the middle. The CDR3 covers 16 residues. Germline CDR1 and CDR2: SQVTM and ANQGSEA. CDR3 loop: CSAWGGTAYKSNEQFF. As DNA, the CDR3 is TGCAGCGCCTGGGGCGGGACAGCGTATAAAAGCAATGAGCAGTTCTTC.

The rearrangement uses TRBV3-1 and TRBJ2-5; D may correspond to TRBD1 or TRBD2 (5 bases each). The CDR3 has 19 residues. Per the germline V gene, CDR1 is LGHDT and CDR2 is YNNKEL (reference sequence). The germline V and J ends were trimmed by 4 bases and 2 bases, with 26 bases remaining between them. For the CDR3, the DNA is TGTGCCAGCAGCCTCAGACGAGGGGTCCCAGTACGACAACAAGAGACCCAGTACTTC. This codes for CASSLRRGVPVRQQETQYF.

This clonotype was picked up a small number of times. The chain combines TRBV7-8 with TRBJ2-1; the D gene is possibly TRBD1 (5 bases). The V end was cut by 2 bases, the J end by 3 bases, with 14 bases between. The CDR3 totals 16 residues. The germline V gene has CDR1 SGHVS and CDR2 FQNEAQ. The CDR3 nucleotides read TGTGCCAGCAGCTTAACGCAGGGTTCGGTCTACAATGAGCAGTTCTTC. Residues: CASSLTQGSVYNEQFF.

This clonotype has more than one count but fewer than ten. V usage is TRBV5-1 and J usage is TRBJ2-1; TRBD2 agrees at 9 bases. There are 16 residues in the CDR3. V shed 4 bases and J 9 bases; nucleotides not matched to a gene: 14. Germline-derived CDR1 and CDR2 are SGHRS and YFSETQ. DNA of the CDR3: TGCGCCAGCAGCCCAAACCCGGGACTAGCAGGAGTTGAGCAGTTCTTC. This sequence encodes CASSPNPGLAGVEQFF.

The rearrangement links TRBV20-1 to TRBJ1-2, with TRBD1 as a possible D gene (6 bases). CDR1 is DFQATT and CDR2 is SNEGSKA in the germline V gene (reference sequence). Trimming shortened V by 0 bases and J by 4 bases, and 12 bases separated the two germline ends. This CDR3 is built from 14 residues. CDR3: CSARDVGQFYGYTF. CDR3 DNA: TGCAGTGCTAGAGACGTCGGACAGTTCTATGGCTACACCTTC.

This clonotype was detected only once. The CDR3 loop is CASTRTGPGGNTEAFF. The CDR3 bases are TGTGCCAGCACCAGAACAGGTCCAGGCGGGAACACTGAAGCTTTCTTT. The gene calls are TRBV12-3 or TRBV12-4 and TRBJ1-1, with D possibly being TRBD1 (5 bases). The CDR3 extends over 16 amino acids. The V end was cut by 7 bases, the J end by 1 base, with 19 bases between.

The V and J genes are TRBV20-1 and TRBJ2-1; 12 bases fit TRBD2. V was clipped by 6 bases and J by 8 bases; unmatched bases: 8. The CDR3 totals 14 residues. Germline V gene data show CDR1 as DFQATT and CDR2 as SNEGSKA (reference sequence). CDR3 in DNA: TGCAGTGCGGTGGCTAGCGGGGGGGCGGATGAGCAGTTCTTC. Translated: CSAVASGGADEQFF.

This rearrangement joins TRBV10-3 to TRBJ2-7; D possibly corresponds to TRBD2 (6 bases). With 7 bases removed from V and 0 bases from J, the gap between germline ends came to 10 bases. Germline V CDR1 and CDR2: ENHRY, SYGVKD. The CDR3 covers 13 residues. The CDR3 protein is CAITDGSSYEQYF. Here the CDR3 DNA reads TGTGCCATCACAGACGGGAGCTCCTACGAGCAGTACTTC.

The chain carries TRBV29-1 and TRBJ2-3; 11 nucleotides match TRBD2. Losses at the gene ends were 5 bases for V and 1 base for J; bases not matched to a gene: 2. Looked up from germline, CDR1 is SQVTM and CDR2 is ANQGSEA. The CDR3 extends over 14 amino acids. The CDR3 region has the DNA TGCAGCGTTAGACTAGCGGGACGCACAGATACGCAGTATTTT. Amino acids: CSVRLAGRTDTQYF.

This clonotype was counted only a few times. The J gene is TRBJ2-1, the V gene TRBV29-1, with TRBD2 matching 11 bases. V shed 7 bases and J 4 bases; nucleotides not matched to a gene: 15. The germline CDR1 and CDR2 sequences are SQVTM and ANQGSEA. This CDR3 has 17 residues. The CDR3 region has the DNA TGCAGCGCCCGAGATCCGACTAGCGGGGAGTGGTACAATGAGCAGTTCTTC. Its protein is CSARDPTSGEWYNEQFF.

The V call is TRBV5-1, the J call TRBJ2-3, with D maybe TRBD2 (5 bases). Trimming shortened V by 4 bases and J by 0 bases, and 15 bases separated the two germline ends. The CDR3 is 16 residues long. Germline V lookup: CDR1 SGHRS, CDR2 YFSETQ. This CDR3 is CASSPKDSPSTDTQYF. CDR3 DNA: TGCGCCAGCAGCCCCAAGGACTCCCCTAGCACAGATACGCAGTATTTT.

The CDR3 protein is CASSPGQGAGGYTF. The CDR3 bases are TGTGCCAGCAGCCCAGGACAGGGGGCTGGTGGCTACACCTTC. This sequence joins TRBV7-9 and TRBJ1-2; 11 bases are shared with TRBD1. Germline CDR1 and CDR2: SEHNR and FQNEAQ (reference sequence). The CDR3 length is 14 residues. Germline trimming cut 5 bases from V and 7 bases from J; bases unmatched to any gene: 6.

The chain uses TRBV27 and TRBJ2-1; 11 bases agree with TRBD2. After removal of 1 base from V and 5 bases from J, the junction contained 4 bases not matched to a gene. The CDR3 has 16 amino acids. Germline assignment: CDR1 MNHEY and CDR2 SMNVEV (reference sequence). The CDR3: CASSLFGLAGNNEQFF. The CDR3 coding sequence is TGTGCCAGCAGTTTATTTGGACTAGCGGGTAACAATGAGCAGTTCTTC.

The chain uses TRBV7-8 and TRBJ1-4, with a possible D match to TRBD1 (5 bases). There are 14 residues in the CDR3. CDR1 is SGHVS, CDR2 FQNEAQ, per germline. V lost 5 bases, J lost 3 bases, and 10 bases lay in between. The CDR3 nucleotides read TGTGCCAGCAGCGTAGGCAGGGCTAATGAAAAACTGTTTTTT. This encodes CASSVGRANEKLFF.

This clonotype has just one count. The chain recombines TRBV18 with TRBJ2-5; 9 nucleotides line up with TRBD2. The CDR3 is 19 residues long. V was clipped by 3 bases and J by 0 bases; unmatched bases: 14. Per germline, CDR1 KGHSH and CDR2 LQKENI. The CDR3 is CASSPPLAGDLWYQETQYF. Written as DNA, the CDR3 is TGTGCCAGCTCACCGCCCTTAGCGGGAGATCTTTGGTACCAAGAGACCCAGTACTTC.

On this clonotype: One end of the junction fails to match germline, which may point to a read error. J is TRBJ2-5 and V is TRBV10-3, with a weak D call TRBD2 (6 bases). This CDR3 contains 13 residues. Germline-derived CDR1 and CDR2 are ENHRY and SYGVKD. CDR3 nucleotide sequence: TGCGCCGGGCGGCGGGAAGGGAGCAATGAGCAGTACTTC. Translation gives CAGRREGSNEQYF.

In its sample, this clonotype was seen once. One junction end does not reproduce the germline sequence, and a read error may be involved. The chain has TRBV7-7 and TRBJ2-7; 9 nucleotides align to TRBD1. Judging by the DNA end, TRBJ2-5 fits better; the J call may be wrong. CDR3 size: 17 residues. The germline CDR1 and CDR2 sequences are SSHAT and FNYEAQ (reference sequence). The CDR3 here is CASSYEGGQGIGETQYF. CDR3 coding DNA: TGTGCTAGCAGCTACGAAGGGGGACAGGGTATTGGAGAGACCCAGTACTTC.

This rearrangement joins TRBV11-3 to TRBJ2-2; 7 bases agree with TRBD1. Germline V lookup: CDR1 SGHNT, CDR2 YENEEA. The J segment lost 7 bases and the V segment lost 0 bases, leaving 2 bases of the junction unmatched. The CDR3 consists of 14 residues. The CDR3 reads CASSLEQGIGELFF. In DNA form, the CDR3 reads TGTGCCAGCAGCTTAGAACAGGGGATCGGGGAGCTGTTTTTT. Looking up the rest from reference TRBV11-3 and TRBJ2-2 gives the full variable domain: EAGVVQSPRYKIIEKKQPVAFWCNPISGHNTLYWYLQNLGQGPELLIRYENEEAVDDSQLPKDRFSAERLKGVDSTLKIQPAELGDSAVYLCASSLEQGIGELFFGEGSRLTVL.